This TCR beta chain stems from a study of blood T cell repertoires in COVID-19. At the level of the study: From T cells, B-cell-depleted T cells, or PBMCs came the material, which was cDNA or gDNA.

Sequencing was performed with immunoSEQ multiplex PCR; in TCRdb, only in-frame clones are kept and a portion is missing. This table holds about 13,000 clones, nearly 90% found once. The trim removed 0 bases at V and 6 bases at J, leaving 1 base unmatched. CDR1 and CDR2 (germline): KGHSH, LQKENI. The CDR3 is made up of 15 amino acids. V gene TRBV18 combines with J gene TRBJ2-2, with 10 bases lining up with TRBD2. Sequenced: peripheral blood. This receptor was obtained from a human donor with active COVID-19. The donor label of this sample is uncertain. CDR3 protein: CASSPPSGGAGELFF. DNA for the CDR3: TGTGCCAGCTCACCACCAAGCGGGGGGGCCGGGGAGCTGTTTTTT.